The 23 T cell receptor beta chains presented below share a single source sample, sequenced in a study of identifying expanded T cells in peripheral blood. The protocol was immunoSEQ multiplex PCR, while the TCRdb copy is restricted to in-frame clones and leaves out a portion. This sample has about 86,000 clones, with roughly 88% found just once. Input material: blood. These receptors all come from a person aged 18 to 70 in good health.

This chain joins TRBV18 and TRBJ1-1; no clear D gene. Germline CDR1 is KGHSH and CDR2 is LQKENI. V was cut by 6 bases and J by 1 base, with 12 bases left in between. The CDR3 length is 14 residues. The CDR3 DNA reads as TGTGCCAGCTCCCAAGTAGCGGGGAACACTGAAGCTTTCTTT. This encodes CASSQVAGNTEAFF.

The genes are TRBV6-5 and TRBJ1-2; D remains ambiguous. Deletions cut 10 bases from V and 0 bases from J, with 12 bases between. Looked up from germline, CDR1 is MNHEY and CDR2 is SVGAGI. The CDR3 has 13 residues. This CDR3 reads CAIHGGSNYGYTF. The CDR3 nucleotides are TGTGCCATACACGGCGGTTCTAACTATGGCTACACCTTC.

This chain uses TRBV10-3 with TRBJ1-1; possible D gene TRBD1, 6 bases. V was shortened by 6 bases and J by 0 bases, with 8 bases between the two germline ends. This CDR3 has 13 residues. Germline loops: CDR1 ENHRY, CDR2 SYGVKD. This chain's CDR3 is CAISQGLNTEAFF. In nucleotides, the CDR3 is TGTGCCATCAGCCAGGGGCTGAACACTGAAGCTTTCTTT.

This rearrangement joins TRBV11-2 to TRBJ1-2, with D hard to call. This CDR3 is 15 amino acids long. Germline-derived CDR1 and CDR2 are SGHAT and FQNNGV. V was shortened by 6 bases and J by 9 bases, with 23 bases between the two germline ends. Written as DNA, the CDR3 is TGTGCCAGCAGGTCCCCCGGAGGACTAACTGCCCGCTACACCTTC. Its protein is CASRSPGGLTARYTF. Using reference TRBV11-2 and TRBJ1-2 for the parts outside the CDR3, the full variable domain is EAGVAQSPRYKIIEKRQSVAFWCNPISGHATLYWYQQILGQGPKLLIQFQNNGVVDDSQLPKDRFSAERLKGVDSTLKIQPAKLEDSAVYLCASRSPGGLTARYTFGSGTRLTVV.

The CDR3 region is CASRAGLAVYNEQFF. The CDR3 DNA sequence: TGTGCCAGCAGGGCGGGACTAGCGGTTTACAATGAGCAGTTCTTC. The chain links TRBV5-4 to TRBJ2-1; 11 nucleotides match TRBD2. The CDR3 runs 15 residues. V was clipped by 5 bases and J by 4 bases; unmatched bases: 5. CDR1 is SGHNT, CDR2 YYREEE, per germline (reference sequence).

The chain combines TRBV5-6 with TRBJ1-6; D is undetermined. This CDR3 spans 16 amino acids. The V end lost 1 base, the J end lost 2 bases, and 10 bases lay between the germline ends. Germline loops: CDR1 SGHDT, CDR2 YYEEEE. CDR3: CASSLNRRTYNSPLHF. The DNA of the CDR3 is TGTGCCAGCAGCTTGAACCGACGGACCTATAATTCACCCCTCCACTTT.

The CDR3 is CASSDNKNSPLHF. DNA for the CDR3: TGCGCCAGCAGCGACAATAAAAATTCACCCCTCCACTTT. This chain links TRBV5-1 with TRBJ1-6; D not resolved. The CDR3 is 13 amino acids. The V end was cut by 4 bases, the J end by 7 bases, with 9 bases between. The germline gives CDR1 SGHRS, CDR2 YFSETQ.

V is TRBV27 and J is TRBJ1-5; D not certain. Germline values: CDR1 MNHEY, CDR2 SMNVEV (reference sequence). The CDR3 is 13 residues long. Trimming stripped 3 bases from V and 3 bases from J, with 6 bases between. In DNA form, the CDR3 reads TGTGCCAGCAGTTTCAGGTTCAATCAGCCCCAGCATTTT. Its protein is CASSFRFNQPQHF.

The CDR3 coding sequence is TGTGCCAGCAGCTTGGGGGCGGGGGTAGCTGAAGCTTTCTTT. It specifies CASSLGAGVAEAFF. J is TRBJ1-1 and V is TRBV7-8, with a weak D call TRBD1 (6 bases). The CDR3 consists of 14 residues. V was trimmed by 3 bases and J by 6 bases, leaving 14 bases between them. The germline CDR1 and CDR2 sequences are SGHVS and FQNEAQ.

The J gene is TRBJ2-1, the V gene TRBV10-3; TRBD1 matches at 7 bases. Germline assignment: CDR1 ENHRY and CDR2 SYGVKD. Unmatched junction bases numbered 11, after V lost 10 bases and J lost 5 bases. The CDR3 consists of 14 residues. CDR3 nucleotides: TGTGCCACACTGACAGGGATCCTTAACAATGAGCAGTTCTTC. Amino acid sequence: CATLTGILNNEQFF.

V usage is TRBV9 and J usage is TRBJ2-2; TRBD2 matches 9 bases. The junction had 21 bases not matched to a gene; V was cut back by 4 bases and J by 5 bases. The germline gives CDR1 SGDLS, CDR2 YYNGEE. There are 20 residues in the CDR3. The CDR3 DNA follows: TGTGCCAGCAGCTCCCTTGGGGTTATGTTAGCGGGAGTAGGTACCGGGGAGCTGTTTTTT. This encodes CASSSLGVMLAGVGTGELFF.

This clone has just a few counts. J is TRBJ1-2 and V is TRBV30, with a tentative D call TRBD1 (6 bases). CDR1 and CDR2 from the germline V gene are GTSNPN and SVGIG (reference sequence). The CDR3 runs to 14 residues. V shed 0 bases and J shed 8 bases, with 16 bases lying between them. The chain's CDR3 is CAWSVQRQDRGYTF. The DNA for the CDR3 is TGTGCCTGGAGTGTACAGAGACAGGACCGGGGCTACACCTTC.

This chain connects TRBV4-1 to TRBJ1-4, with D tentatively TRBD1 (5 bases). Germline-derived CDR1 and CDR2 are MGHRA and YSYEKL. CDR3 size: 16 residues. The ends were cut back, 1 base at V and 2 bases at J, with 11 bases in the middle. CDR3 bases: TGCGCCAGCAGCCAAGCCGGGACTCGGACTAATGAAAAACTGTTTTTT. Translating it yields CASSQAGTRTNEKLFF.

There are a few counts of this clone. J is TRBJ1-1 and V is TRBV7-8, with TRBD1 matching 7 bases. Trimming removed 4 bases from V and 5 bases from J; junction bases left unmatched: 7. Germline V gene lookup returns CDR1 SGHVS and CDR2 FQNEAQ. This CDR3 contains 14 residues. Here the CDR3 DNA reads TGTGCCAGCAGCTGGACGACAGGGTGGACTGAAGCTTTCTTT. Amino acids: CASSWTTGWTEAFF.

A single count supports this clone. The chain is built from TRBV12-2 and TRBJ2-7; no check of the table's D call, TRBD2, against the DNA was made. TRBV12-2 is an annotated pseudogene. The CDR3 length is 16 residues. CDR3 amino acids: CASRSALTRGGYEQYF. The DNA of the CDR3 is TGTGCAAGTCGCTCAGCACTGACTAGGGGGGGGTACGAGCAGTACTTC.

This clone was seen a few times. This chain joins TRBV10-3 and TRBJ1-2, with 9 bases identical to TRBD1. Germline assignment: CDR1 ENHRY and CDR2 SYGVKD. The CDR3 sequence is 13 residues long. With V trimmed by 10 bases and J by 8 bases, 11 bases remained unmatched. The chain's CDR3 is CATRQGDQGGYTF. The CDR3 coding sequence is TGTGCCACCAGACAGGGGGACCAAGGGGGCTACACCTTC.

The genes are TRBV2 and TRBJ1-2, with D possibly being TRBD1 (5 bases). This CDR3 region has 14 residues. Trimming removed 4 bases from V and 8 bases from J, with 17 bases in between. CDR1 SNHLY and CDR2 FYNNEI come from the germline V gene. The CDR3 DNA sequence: TGTGCCAGCAGTGGGCGGGGGTATTCGGGCGGCTACACCTTC. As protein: CASSGRGYSGGYTF.

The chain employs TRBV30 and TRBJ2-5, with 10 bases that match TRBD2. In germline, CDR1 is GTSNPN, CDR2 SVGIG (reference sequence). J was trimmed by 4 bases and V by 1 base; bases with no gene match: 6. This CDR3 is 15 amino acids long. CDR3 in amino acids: CAWSGQRGGPETQYF. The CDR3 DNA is TGTGCCTGGAGTGGCCAGCGGGGGGGCCCAGAGACCCAGTACTTC.

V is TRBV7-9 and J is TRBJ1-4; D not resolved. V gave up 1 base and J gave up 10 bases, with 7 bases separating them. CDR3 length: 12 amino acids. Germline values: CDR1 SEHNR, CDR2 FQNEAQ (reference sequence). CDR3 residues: CASSLESLKLFF. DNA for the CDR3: TGTGCCAGCAGCTTAGAATCGCTAAAACTGTTTTTT.

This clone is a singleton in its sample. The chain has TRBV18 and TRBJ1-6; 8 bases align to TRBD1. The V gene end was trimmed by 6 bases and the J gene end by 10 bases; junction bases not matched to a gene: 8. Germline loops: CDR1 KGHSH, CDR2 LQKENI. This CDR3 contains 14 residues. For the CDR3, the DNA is TGTGCCAGCTCGTCGGCCAGGGGGCAATCACCCCTCCACTTT. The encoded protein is CASSSARGQSPLHF. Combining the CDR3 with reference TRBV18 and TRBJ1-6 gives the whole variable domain NAGVMQNPRHLVRRRGQEARLRCSPMKGHSHVYWYRQLPEEGLKFMVYLQKENIIDESGMPKERFSAEFPKEGPSILRIQQVVRGDSAAYFCASSSARGQSPLHFGNGTRLTVT.

This CDR3 is CASSQGWGGIDNEQFF. The DNA of the CDR3 is TGCGCCAGCAGCCAAGGGTGGGGCGGGATAGACAATGAGCAGTTCTTC. V gene TRBV4-1 combines with J gene TRBJ2-1; the D gene is possibly TRBD2 (6 bases). Germline lookup yields CDR1 MGHRA and CDR2 YSYEKL. V was pared by 1 base and J by 5 bases, with 15 bases between. The CDR3 runs to 16 residues.

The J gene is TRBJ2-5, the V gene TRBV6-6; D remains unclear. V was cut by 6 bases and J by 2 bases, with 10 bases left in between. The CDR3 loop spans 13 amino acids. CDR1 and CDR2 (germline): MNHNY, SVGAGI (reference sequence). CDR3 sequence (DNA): TGTGCCAGCAGGGAAACATCACAAGAGACCCAGTACTTC. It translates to CASRETSQETQYF.

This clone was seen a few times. The DNA for the CDR3 is TGCGCCAGCAGTGAGGGCAGCTACACTGAAGCTTTCTTT. It is translated as CASSEGSYTEAFF. The chain links TRBV10-2 to TRBJ1-1, with D unresolved. Germline CDR1 is WSHSY and CDR2 is SAAADI. The CDR3 totals 13 residues. Trimming removed 2 bases at V and 3 bases at J, with 7 bases between.